A single T cell receptor beta chain is shown here with its context. The CDR3 is made up of 13 amino acids. CDR1 is MNHEY, CDR2 SVGAGI, per germline. Trimming pared 0 bases from V and 8 bases from J, leaving 10 bases between. This sample was taken from a study of shared clonotypes between healthy human individuals. The wider study: The plates for each donor numbered three CD4 naive, three CD4 memory, two CD8 naive and one CD8 memory.

Here immunoSEQ multiplex PCR was the method, and the copy in TCRdb shows in-frame clones only, minus some. The sample includes a few million clones, roughly 93% seen only once; the top ten take about 0.39%. The TCR sequence derives from a man aged 18 to 29 in good health. Some clones in this sample may be carry-over from other donors' samples. The chain has TRBV6-5 and TRBJ1-2; D remains unclear. Sequencing input: naive CD4+ T cells from PBMCs. Subset here: CD45RA+ positively selected. The CDR3 loop reads CASSYSNPGGYTF. CDR3 nucleotide sequence: TGTGCCAGCAGTTACTCGAACCCCGGGGGCTACACCTTC.